This entry is about one TCR beta chain. The source of the sample is a study of T cells in localized non-small cell lung cancer. In germline, CDR1 is SGHTA, CDR2 FQGNSA. The J segment lost 5 bases and the V segment lost 5 bases, leaving 4 bases of the junction unmatched. This CDR3 is built from 13 residues. Data came from immunoSEQ multiplex PCR; TCRdb stores just in-frame clones and leaves some out. The sample holds approximately 30,000 clones, about 85% seen once. The source of this sequence is a man aged 35 to 69 with stage III lung adenocarcinoma. Sequences were derived from peripheral blood mononuclear cells, sampled before any cancer treatment. The V and J genes are TRBV7-2 and TRBJ2-5; 8 positions match TRBD2. CDR3 nucleotides: TGTGCCAGCAGCCTCGGGACTAGGGAGACCCAGTACTTC. It translates to CASSLGTRETQYF.